Following are 5 T cell receptor beta chains from one sample sequenced in a study of blood T cell repertoires in COVID-19. Only in-frame clones appear in the TCRdb table, and some are missing; sequencing was by immunoSEQ multiplex PCR. The sample has about 130,000 clones, approximately 78% seen once. The sequenced sample was peripheral blood. The source is a man aged 60 to 69 who had recovered from COVID-19.

The J gene is TRBJ2-7, the V gene TRBV3-1 (or the pseudogene TRBV3-2); D is perhaps TRBD2 (6 bases). The germline CDR1 and CDR2 sequences are LGHDT and YNNKEL (reference sequence). V lost 3 bases and J lost 0, with 12 bases in between. The CDR3 covers 15 residues. The CDR3 is CASSQATGSSYEQYF. Written as DNA, the CDR3 is TGTGCCAGCAGCCAGGCAACCGGGAGCTCCTACGAGCAGTACTTC.

The chain carries TRBV27 and TRBJ2-3; maybe TRBD2 (5 bases). From germline, CDR1 is MNHEY and CDR2 SMNVEV (reference sequence). The CDR3 is 20 residues long. V was pared by 1 base and J by 0 bases, with 23 bases between. The CDR3 nucleotides are TGTGCCAGCAGTTTATTCCCCATACGGCGGGTATCTACTAGCACAGATACGCAGTATTTT. This codes for CASSLFPIRRVSTSTDTQYF.

The chain uses TRBV2 and TRBJ1-2, with TRBD1 identical over 7 bases. V shed 4 bases, J shed 7 bases, and the junction held 9 bases outside the gene matches. The germline gives CDR1 SNHLY, CDR2 FYNNEI. The CDR3 totals 14 residues. The CDR3 DNA is TGTGCCAGCAGTGCTGAGGGGGCGCTAGGTGGCTACACCTTC. Its protein is CASSAEGALGGYTF.

This chain joins TRBV28 and TRBJ2-7; the D gene is possibly TRBD2 (6 bases). Germline values: CDR1 MDHEN, CDR2 SYDVKM. The CDR3 totals 14 residues. V dropped 5 bases and J dropped 7 bases, with 18 bases sitting between them. The CDR3 DNA is TGTGCCAGCAGTCACCCTAGCGACCTAGGAGAGCAGTACTTC. Its protein is CASSHPSDLGEQYF.

This rearrangement joins TRBV3-1 (or the pseudogene TRBV3-2) to TRBJ1-6, with D possibly being TRBD1 (5 bases). The V gene's germline CDR1 is LGHDT and CDR2 YNNKEL (reference sequence). Trimming stripped 3 bases from V and 7 bases from J, with 7 bases between. The CDR3 loop spans 13 amino acids. CDR3 amino acids: CASSQGGNSPLHF. The CDR3 DNA follows: TGTGCCAGCAGCCAGGGGGGGAATTCACCCCTCCACTTT.